This T cell receptor beta chain was observed in a study of T cell changes during pregnancy in multiple sclerosis. Measured with immunoSEQ multiplex PCR; TCRdb has only the in-frame clones, and not every one. The sample holds approximately 51,000 clones, 80% to 95% seen once. The trim removed 3 bases at V and 6 bases at J, leaving 8 bases unmatched. CDR1 and CDR2 from the germline V gene are WSHSY and SAAADI. The CDR3 is 14 amino acids. The gene calls are TRBV10-2 and TRBJ2-7; 7 nucleotides line up with TRBD2. Sequencing used CD4+ T cells from peripheral blood mononuclear cells, obtained after pregnancy. This receptor was obtained from a female donor with multiple sclerosis, enrolled in a pregnancy study. This CDR3 reads CASSDMRGGLEQYF. CDR3 coding DNA: TGCGCCAGCAGTGACATGAGGGGAGGGCTCGAGCAGTACTTC.